This T cell receptor beta chain was sequenced in a study of shared clonotypes between healthy human individuals. Across the study: Donor ages ranged 18 to 49 years: a couple of women, a few men. Study observations and caveats: The study generally estimated greater richness for naive than memory subsets.

This clone has only one observation. As yet, its antigen is unknown. CD45RO-negative, CCR7-positively selected cells formed the naive CD8 fraction, excluding terminally differentiated effector memory CD45RA+ cells. Genomic DNA per cell subset filled all wells of several immunoSEQ plates. Produced via immunoSEQ multiplex PCR; TCRdb's table is partial and in-frame only. The table shows approximately 2,000,000 clones, with just over 90% occurring only once. Sequencing was done on a sample of naive CD8+ T cells from PBMCs. The clonotype originates from a man younger than 30 in good health. Some clones in this sample may be carry-over from other donors' samples.

The CDR3 bases are TGTGCCAGCGGGGCGGGGGGATCCTCCTACGAGCAGTACTTC. Its protein is CASGAGGSSYEQYF. The chain joins TRBV28 to TRBJ2-7, with 8 bases that match TRBD2. In germline, CDR1 is MDHEN, CDR2 SYDVKM. The CDR3 has 14 residues. Trimming removed 8 bases from V and 0 bases from J; junction bases left unmatched: 6. The entire variable domain, with the rest obtained from reference TRBV28 and TRBJ2-7, is as follows: DVKVTQSSRYLVKRTGEKVFLECVQDMDHENMFWYRQDPGLGLRLIYFSYDVKMKEKGDIPEGYSVSREKKERFSLILESASTNQTSMYLCASGAGGSSYEQYFGPGTRLTVT.